This T cell receptor (beta chain) came from a study of T cells in Graves' hyperthyroidism and ophthalmopathy (dated by TCRdb to between 2018 and 2021). For the wider study: Peripheral blood was collected at initial diagnosis, before any treatment. The 100 discovery patients were randomly split 7:3 into training and test sets. The study also compared thyroid tissue and blood T-cell repertoires from roughly six Graves' hyperthyroidism patients. TCR Vbeta CDR3 sequencing of some 140 peripheral blood samples (about 45 ophthalmopathy, 70 to 85 hyperthyroidism and around 17 progressor patients) is reported in the paper. A discovery cohort of approximately 97 patients, 43 with Graves' ophthalmopathy and over 55 with stable Graves' hyperthyroidism, was used to find distinguishing TCR V-J signatures. After sampling, hyperthyroidism patients received methimazole starting at 30 mg daily, and ophthalmopathy patients received high-dose intravenous methylprednisolone. Prospective prediction of ophthalmopathy was tested in an independent validation cohort of 18 to 20 hyperthyroidism patients and 15 to 17 patients who later progressed to ophthalmopathy. The study at large found these results: In validation, the model predicted progression to ophthalmopathy a median of about 6.5 months before onset, with about 71% sensitivity and about 72% specificity. Sample size was not statistically predetermined, and investigators were not blinded to group allocation. Most expanded thyroid clonotypes (frequency above 0.001) were also detected in blood, suggesting blood repertoires may reflect thyroid immune responses. In cross-validation, a model built on a 13 V-J signature told ophthalmopathy apart from stable hyperthyroidism with 87.88% sensitivity and about 81% specificity, and in testing the same model reached 80%/75%.

Graves' hyperthyroidism was defined as stable when no progression to ophthalmopathy occurred over 18 months of follow-up. Hyperthyroidism patients were aged 18 to 65 years and newly diagnosed, with disease duration of less than 2 months. Exclusion was applied to patients with uncontrolled infections, other autoimmune diseases, pregnancy or lactation. Clinical symptoms, serum thyroxine and TRAb, thyroid ultrasound, and orbital computed tomography formed the basis for the diagnoses. Ficoll-Paque density gradient centrifugation was used to isolate PBMCs from under 11 ml of fresh peripheral blood. Total RNA was extracted with Trizol reagent, and quality was checked on an Agilent 2100 Bioanalyzer. From cysteine to phenylalanine, the CDR3 is 13 amino acids long. Here the CDR3 DNA is all that survives: 39 bases in frame from base 1. CDR1 and CDR2, per the germline V gene, are SGHAT and FQNNGV. Amplification of TCR beta CDR3 regions was carried out from RNA transcripts. The TCR CDR3 was subjected to a first round of RT-PCR using the HTBI primer set and the Qiagen OneStep RT-PCR kit. Libraries were constructed in a second round of multiplex PCR, after which size selection and purification were carried out. Sequencing of the libraries was done on an Illumina HiSeq2000 using paired-end 100 bp reads. The published analysis was carried out like this. SOAPnuke was used to process the raw data, throwing out any read that contained adapters or uncalled bases, had a mean Phred below 15, or lacked an exact constant-primer or identifier match. High-quality paired reads were merged using COPE v1.2.5, and each unique nucleotide sequence was defined as a clonotype. MiTCR v1.1 was used to align the clonotypes against IMGT TRBV, TRBD and TRBJ reference segments. The analysis included only V-J combinations with a frequency above 0.0001, which together covered approximately 99% of the repertoires. A TCS score was defined as the ratio between F50 (clonal expansion) and ExV (chaos), using BLOSUM62-based TCRdist between CDR3 peptides within each V-J. Welch's t-statistics and random forest reduced approximately 520 V-J features to 10 to 15, which were used in a naive Bayes classifier (R e1071). The similarity between thyroid and blood repertoires was quantified using the Morisita-Horn index. The public reads were quality trimmed at Q25 with fastp and then assembled into clones with MiXCR by TCRdb, keeping productive beta chains. Every CDR3 protein is listed once, alongside the most common genes and DNA of its rows. The V and J calls follow TCRdb's processing rather than the paper's. The sample table holds 600,000 to 800,000 distinct CDR3 sequences, of which 35% were seen once. Of the sample, around 29% falls within the top ten clones.

To note about this clonotype: Its antigen is currently not known. A read error may explain this, as a much larger clone is one base away.

The chain is assembled from TRBV11-2 and TRBJ2-6; TRBD2 might be the D gene, on 5 matching bases. The sequencing sample was made of blood. This receptor was obtained from a woman aged 40-49 years with Graves' hyperthyroidism. For the CDR3, the sequence is CASGYLGANVLTF. The sequence in DNA is TGCGCCAGCGGCTACCTGGGGGCCAACGTCCTGACTTTC.